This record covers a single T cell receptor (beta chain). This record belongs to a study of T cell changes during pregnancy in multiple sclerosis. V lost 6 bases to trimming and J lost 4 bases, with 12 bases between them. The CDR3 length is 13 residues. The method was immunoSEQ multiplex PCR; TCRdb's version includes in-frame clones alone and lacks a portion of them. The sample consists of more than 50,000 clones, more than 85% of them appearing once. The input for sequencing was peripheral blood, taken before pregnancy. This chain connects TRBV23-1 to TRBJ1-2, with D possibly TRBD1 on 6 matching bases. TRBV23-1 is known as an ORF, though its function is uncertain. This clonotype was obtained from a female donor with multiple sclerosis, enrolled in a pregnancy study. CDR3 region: CASSTGHPYGYTF. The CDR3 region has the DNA TGCGCCAGCAGCACAGGGCACCCCTATGGCTACACCTTC.